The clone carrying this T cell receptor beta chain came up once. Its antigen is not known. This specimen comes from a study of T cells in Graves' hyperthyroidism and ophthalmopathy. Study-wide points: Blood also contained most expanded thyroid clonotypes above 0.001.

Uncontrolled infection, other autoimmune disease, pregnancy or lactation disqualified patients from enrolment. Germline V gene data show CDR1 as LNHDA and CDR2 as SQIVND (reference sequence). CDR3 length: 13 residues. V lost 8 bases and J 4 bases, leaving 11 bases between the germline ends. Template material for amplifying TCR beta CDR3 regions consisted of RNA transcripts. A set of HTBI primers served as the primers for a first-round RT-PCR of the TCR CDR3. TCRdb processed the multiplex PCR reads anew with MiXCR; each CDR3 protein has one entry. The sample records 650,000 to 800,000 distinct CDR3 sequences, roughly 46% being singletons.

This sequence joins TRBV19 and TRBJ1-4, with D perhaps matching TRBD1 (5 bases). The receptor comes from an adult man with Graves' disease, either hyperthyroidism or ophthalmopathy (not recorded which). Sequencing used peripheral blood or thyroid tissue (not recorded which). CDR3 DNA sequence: TGTGCCAGTTCCGGGGCAAGTAATGAAAAACTGTTTTTT. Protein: CASSGASNEKLFF.